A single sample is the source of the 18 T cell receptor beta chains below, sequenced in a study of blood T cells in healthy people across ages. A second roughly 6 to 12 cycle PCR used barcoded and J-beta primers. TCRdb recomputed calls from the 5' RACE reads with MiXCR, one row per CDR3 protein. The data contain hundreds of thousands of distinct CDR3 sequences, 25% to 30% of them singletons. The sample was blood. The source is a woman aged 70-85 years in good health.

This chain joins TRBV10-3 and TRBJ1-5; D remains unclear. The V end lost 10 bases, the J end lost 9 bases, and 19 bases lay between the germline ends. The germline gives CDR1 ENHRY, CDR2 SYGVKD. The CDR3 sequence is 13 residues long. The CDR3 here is CATRSLPGGPQHF. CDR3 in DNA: TGTGCCACCCGAAGCCTCCCGGGAGGGCCCCAGCATTTT.

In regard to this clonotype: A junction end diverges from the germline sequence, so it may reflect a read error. This chain's CDR3 is CASSQASGPQDF. The DNA for the CDR3 is TGTGCCAGCAGCCAAGCATCAGGCCCTCAGGACTTC. The chain carries TRBV3-1 and TRBJ2-5; D is unclear. The germline gives CDR1 LGHDT, CDR2 YNNKEL (reference sequence). The CDR3 is 12 amino acids.

As DNA, the CDR3 is TGCGCCAGCAGCCAAGAGCCCGGGGCTGGGGCCAACGTCCTGACTTTC. Its translation is CASSQEPGAGANVLTF. The V and J genes are TRBV4-1 and TRBJ2-6; maybe TRBD2 (5 bases). This CDR3 spans 16 amino acids. V gave up 0 bases and J gave up 2 bases, with 8 bases separating them. CDR1 is MGHRA and CDR2 is YSYEKL in the germline V gene.

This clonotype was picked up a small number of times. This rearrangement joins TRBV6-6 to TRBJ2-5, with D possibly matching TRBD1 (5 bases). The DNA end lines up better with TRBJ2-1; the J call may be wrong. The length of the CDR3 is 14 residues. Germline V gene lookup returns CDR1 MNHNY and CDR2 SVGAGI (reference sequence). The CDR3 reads CASMAGNLYNEQFF. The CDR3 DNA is TGTGCCAGCATGGCAGGGAACCTATACAATGAGCAGTTCTTC.

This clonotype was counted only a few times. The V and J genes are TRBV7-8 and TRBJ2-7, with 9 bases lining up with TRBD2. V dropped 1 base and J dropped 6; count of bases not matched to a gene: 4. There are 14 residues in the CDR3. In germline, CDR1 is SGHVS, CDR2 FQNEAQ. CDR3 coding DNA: TGTGCCAGCAGCTTAGGTCTAGCGGGAAGCGAGCAGTACTTC. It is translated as CASSLGLAGSEQYF.

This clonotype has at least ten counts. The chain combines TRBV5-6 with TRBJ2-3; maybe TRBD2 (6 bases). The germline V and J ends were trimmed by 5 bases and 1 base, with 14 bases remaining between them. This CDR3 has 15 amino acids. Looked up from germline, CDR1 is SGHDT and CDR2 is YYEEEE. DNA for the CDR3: TGTGCCAGCAGTCCTCCGGGACTGCGCACAGATACGCAGTATTTT. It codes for CASSPPGLRTDTQYF.

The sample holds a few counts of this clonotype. The CDR3 DNA follows: TGCAGCGTTGAAACTACGGCCGGTGGGACCCAGTACTTC. Protein product: CSVETTAGGTQYF. This chain connects TRBV29-1 to TRBJ2-5; D gene uncertain. V shed 2 bases and J shed 7 bases, with 14 bases lying between them. The CDR3 has 13 residues. The germline V gene encodes CDR1 SQVTM and CDR2 ANQGSEA.

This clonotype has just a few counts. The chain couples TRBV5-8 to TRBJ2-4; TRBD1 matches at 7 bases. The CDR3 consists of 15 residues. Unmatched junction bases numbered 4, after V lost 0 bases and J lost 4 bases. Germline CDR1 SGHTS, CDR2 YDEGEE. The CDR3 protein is CASSLDGTAKNIQYF. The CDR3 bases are TGTGCCAGCAGCTTGGACGGGACAGCAAAAAACATTCAGTACTTC.

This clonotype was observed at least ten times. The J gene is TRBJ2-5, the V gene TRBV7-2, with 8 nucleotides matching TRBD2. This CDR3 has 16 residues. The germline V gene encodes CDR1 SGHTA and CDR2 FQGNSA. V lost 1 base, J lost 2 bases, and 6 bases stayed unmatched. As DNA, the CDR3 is TGTGCCAGCAGCTTAGTGGCGGGGGGAGTGCAAGAGACCCAGTACTTC. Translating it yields CASSLVAGGVQETQYF.

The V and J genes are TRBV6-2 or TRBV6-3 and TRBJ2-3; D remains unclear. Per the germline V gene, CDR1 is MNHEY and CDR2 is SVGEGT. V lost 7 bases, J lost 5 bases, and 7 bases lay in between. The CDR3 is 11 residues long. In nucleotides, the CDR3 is TGTGCCAGCACCAAAGGAGATACGCAGTATTTT. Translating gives CASTKGDTQYF.

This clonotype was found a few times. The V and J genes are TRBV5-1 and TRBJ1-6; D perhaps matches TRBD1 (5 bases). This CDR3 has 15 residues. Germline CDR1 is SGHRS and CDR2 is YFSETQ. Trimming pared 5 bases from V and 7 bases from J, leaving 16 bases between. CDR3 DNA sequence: TGCGCCAGCAGACCCCCCGGGGGGGAGAATTCACCCCTCCACTTT. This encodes CASRPPGGENSPLHF.

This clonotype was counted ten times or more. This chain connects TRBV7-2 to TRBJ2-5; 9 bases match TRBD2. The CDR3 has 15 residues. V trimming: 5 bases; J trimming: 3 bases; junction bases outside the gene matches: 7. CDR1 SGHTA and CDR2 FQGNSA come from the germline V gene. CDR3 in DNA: TGTGCCAGCAGCCAGCAGACTAGCGGAAAAGAGACCCAGTACTTC. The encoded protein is CASSQQTSGKETQYF. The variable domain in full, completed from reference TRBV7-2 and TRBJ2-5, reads GAGVSQSPSNKVTEKGKDVELRCDPISGHTALYWYRQSLGQGLEFLIYFQGNSAPDKSGLPSDRFSAERTGGSVSTLTIQRTQQEDSAVYLCASSQQTSGKETQYFGPGTRLLVL.

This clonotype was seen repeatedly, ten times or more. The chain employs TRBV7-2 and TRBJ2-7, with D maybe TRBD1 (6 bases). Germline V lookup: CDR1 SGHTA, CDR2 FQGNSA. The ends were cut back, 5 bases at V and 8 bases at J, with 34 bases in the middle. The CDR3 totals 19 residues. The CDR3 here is CASSPTGFNSDSRGKKQYF. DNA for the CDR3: TGTGCCAGCAGCCCGACAGGATTCAACTCAGACTCCCGAGGGAAGAAGCAGTACTTC.

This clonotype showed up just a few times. CDR3 sequence: CSARDPYNSYEQYF. The CDR3 coding sequence is TGCAGTGCTAGAGATCCGTACAACTCCTACGAGCAGTACTTC. J is TRBJ2-7 and V is TRBV20-1; no clear D gene. The CDR3 extends over 14 amino acids. Trimming removed 0 bases from V and 0 bases from J, with 9 bases in between. CDR1 DFQATT and CDR2 SNEGSKA come from the germline V gene (reference sequence).

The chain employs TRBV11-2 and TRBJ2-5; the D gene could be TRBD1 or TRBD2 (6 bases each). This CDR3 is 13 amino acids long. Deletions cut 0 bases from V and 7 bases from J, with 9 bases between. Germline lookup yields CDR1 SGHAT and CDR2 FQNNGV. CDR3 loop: CASSLDRGGTQYF. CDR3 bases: TGTGCCAGCAGCTTAGACAGGGGAGGGACCCAGTACTTC.

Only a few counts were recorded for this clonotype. The CDR3 region is CASSAPSGLTQETQYF. The CDR3 nucleotides read TGTGCCAGCTCAGCGCCGTCCGGACTGACACAAGAGACCCAGTACTTC. The chain joins TRBV18 to TRBJ2-5; possibly TRBD2 for D (5 bases). Per germline, CDR1 KGHSH and CDR2 LQKENI. The germline V and J ends were trimmed by 5 bases and 2 bases, with 18 bases remaining between them. This CDR3 is built from 16 residues.

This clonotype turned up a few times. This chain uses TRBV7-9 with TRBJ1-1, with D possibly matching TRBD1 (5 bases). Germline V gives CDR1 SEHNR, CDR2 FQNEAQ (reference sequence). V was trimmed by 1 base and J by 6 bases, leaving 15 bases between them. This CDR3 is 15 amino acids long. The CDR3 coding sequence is TGTGCCAGCAGCTTAGACGCCCTAAGGGACTCTGAAGCTTTCTTT. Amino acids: CASSLDALRDSEAFF.

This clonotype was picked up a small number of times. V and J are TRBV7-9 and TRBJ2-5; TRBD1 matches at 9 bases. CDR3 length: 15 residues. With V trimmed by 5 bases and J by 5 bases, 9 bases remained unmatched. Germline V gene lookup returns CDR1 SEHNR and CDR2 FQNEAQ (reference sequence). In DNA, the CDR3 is TGTGCCAGCAGCCCGGGACAGGGTTGGGAGGAGACCCAGTACTTC. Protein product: CASSPGQGWEETQYF.